This TCR beta chain was identified in a study of Graves' ophthalmopathy and Graves' hyperthyroidism. Study context: Stable hyperthyroidism denotes an absence of ophthalmopathy throughout 18 months of follow-up.

This clonotype has a handful of counts. Its antigen remains unknown. This CDR3 spans 12 amino acids. The V gene lost 10 bases and the J gene lost 7 bases, with 16 bases spanning the gap. Germline CDR1 is ENHRY and CDR2 is SYGVKD. Amplified material comprised TCR beta CDR3 regions derived from RNA transcripts. The workflow started with a first-round RT-PCR run with HTBI primers and then moved on to a second-round multiplex PCR. TCRdb called the multiplex PCR reads again in MiXCR, with one record for every CDR3 protein. The profile shows 500,000 to 700,000 distinct CDR3 sequences, just under 40% of them singletons. Study conclusions and caveats: A 13-signature model separated ophthalmopathy from stable hyperthyroidism, reaching 85% to 90% sensitivity and 81.08% specificity cross-validated. Most thyroid-expanded clonotypes exceeding 0.001 frequency were also found in blood.

Uncontrolled infections, other autoimmune diseases, pregnancy or lactation barred patients from enrollment. The origin of this receptor is an adult man with Graves' hyperthyroidism. The material sequenced was peripheral blood or thyroid tissue (not recorded which). The gene calls are TRBV10-3 and TRBJ1-2; a possible D gene is TRBD1 (6 bases). This chain's CDR3 is CATSEQGTGYTF. In DNA form, the CDR3 reads TGTGCCACGTCGGAACAGGGTACTGGCTACACCTTC.